This T cell receptor (beta chain) was recorded in a study of patients and donors after allogeneic stem cell transplantation. MiXCR was run by TCRdb on the RT-PCR reads, yielding one entry per CDR3 protein. Of 150,000 to 200,000 distinct CDR3 sequences listed, about 24% are singletons. This clonotype was picked up a small number of times. Germline V CDR1 and CDR2: LGHDT, YNNKEL (reference sequence). This CDR3 spans 13 amino acids. V was shortened by 4 bases and J by 4 bases, with 9 bases between the two germline ends. The chain couples TRBV3-1 to TRBJ2-3; D call uncertain. The sequencing input was blood, either unsorted or a sorted T cell fraction (not recorded which). This TCR was sampled from a human donor who was either an allogeneic HSCT recipient or a stem cell or donor lymphocyte infusion donor (not recorded which). It is not recorded whose cells these are; they may come from a transplant donor. Written as DNA, the CDR3 is TGTGCCAGCAGCCTTACAATCGCAGATACGCAGTATTTT. Its protein is CASSLTIADTQYF.